Listed here are 26 T cell receptor beta chains from one sample, sequenced in a study of cytomegalovirus exposure and HLA in healthy donors. The PCR ran on 60 Vbeta and 13 Jbeta primers. Assay: immunoSEQ multiplex PCR; the TCRdb copy retains only in-frame clones and omits some. Of some 150,000 clones in the sample, 79% were seen once. The sequenced sample consisted of PBMCs. Receptor source: a man in his forties in good health and CMV-seronegative.

This clone came up a few times. The V and J genes are TRBV30 and TRBJ2-5; 10 positions match TRBD2. Trimming at V came to 5 bases and at J to 1 base, leaving 16 bases not matched to a gene. The germline V gene has CDR1 GTSNPN and CDR2 SVGIG (reference sequence). The CDR3 is made up of 18 amino acids. DNA for the CDR3: TGTGCCTGGGAATCCCCATGGGGCAGCGGGAGGGCCCAAGAGACCCAGTACTTC. Amino acids: CAWESPWGSGRAQETQYF.

This clone was seen only once. CDR3 protein: CASSPSRTSGSIYEQFF. CDR3 DNA sequence: TGTGCCAGCAGCCCTTCTCGGACTAGCGGGAGTATCTATGAGCAGTTCTTC. V gene TRBV27 combines with J gene TRBJ2-1; 13 nucleotides align to TRBD2. Germline V lookup: CDR1 MNHEY, CDR2 SMNVEV (reference sequence). The CDR3 is made up of 17 amino acids. Unmatched junction bases numbered 13, after V lost 6 bases and J lost 8 bases.

In nucleotides, the CDR3 is TGCGCCAGCACAGGTAAACGGCGGTACTTC. This translates into CASTGKRRYF. This chain joins TRBV10-1 and TRBJ2-7; D unclear. Trimming removed 7 bases at V and 12 bases at J, with 13 bases between. The germline CDR1 and CDR2 sequences are WNHNN and SYGVQD (reference sequence). This CDR3 region has 10 residues.

The rearrangement joins TRBV5-1 to TRBJ2-7, with a tentative D call TRBD2 (6 bases). The CDR3 length is 15 residues. Trimming took off 2 bases at V and 2 bases at J, with 14 bases between the two ends. Germline CDR1 reads SGHRS; CDR2 reads YFSETQ. The CDR3: CASSFGGGNTYEQYF. CDR3 DNA sequence: TGCGCCAGCAGCTTCGGGGGAGGCAATACCTACGAGCAGTACTTC.

The chain is built from TRBV27 and TRBJ2-7; D is unresolved. The CDR3 covers 14 residues. Germline V lookup: CDR1 MNHEY, CDR2 SMNVEV (reference sequence). Trimming removed 3 bases at V and 5 bases at J, with 14 bases between. The DNA for the CDR3 is TGTGCCAGCAGTTTCAGGCTGACGACCCACGAGCAGTACTTC. Amino acids: CASSFRLTTHEQYF.

This sequence joins TRBV7-8 and TRBJ2-7; D might be TRBD2 (6 bases). Deletions cut 1 base from V and 0 bases from J, with 10 bases between. The germline CDR1 and CDR2 sequences are SGHVS and FQNEAQ. The CDR3 runs 15 residues. Here the CDR3 reads CASSLGRESSYEQYF. The CDR3 DNA is TGTGCCAGCAGCTTAGGCCGGGAGAGCTCCTACGAGCAGTACTTC.

CDR3 residues: CASSSGFQGQPQHF. The CDR3 nucleotides read TGCGCCAGCAGCTCAGGGTTTCAGGGTCAGCCCCAGCATTTT. This rearrangement joins TRBV5-1 to TRBJ1-5; a possible D gene is TRBD1 (5 bases). Germline CDR1 reads SGHRS; CDR2 reads YFSETQ. This CDR3 has 14 amino acids. V gave up 3 bases and J gave up 6 bases, with 13 bases separating them.

This clone appeared a few times. The chain joins TRBV2 to TRBJ2-3; 11 nucleotides match TRBD2. Germline CDR1 and CDR2: SNHLY and FYNNEI. The CDR3 sequence is 17 residues long. With 6 bases clipped from V and 5 bases from J, the junction kept 13 bases outside the gene matches. CDR3 sequence reads: CASRRSVLAGVGDTQYF. The CDR3 nucleotides read TGTGCCAGCAGGCGAAGCGTACTAGCGGGAGTCGGAGATACGCAGTATTTT.

The V call is TRBV28, the J call TRBJ2-7, with D unresolved. CDR3 length equals 11 residues. V was pared by 5 bases and J by 5 bases, with 7 bases between. Germline-derived CDR1 and CDR2 are MDHEN and SYDVKM. CDR3 loop: CASSRSHEQYF. The CDR3 nucleotides are TGTGCCAGCAGTCGGAGCCACGAGCAGTACTTC.

This chain links TRBV27 with TRBJ1-4, with D maybe TRBD1 (6 bases). CDR1 and CDR2 (germline): MNHEY, SMNVEV (reference sequence). The CDR3 runs 13 residues. V was clipped by 7 bases and J by 7 bases, with 13 bases between them. In DNA form, the CDR3 reads TGTGCCAGCAAAATACAGGGCGGTGAAAAACTGTTTTTT. Protein: CASKIQGGEKLFF.

Only one count was recorded for this clone. J is TRBJ2-1 and V is TRBV5-1; 9 bases map to TRBD2. V was clipped by 7 bases and J by 2 bases; unmatched bases: 7. Germline loops: CDR1 SGHRS, CDR2 YFSETQ. This CDR3 comprises 15 residues. Here the CDR3 reads CASGRAGGTYNEQFF. CDR3 DNA sequence: TGCGCCAGCGGCCGAGCGGGAGGCACCTACAATGAGCAGTTCTTC.

This clone was seen a single time. The rearrangement links TRBV5-5 to TRBJ2-5; D perhaps matches TRBD2 (5 bases). Germline V gene data show CDR1 as SGHKS and CDR2 as YYEKEE (reference sequence). The CDR3 runs to 14 residues. The V end lost 1 base, the J end lost 2 bases, and 9 bases lay between the germline ends. In DNA form, the CDR3 reads TGTGCCAGCAGCTTGCTCGGGAATCAAGAGACCCAGTACTTC. Translating it yields CASSLLGNQETQYF.

J is TRBJ2-3 and V is TRBV2; 7 bases map to TRBD2. Unmatched junction bases numbered 4, after V lost 5 bases and J lost 2 bases. The CDR3 is made up of 14 amino acids. Germline assignment: CDR1 SNHLY and CDR2 FYNNEI. In DNA, the CDR3 is TGTGCCAGCAGTCCTCTAGCGGCCACAGATACGCAGTATTTT. This codes for CASSPLAATDTQYF.

The chain couples TRBV5-6 to TRBJ1-1; 7 bases match TRBD1. V lost 0 bases and J lost 1; bases outside the gene matches: 9. CDR1 is SGHDT and CDR2 is YYEEEE in the germline V gene. The CDR3 consists of 17 residues. The CDR3 DNA is TGTGCCAGCAGCTTGGTGGAGGGGGCGAGTCAGAACACTGAAGCTTTCTTT. Protein: CASSLVEGASQNTEAFF.

This clone appeared a single time. The rearrangement links TRBV28 to TRBJ1-5; no definite D call. Trimming removed 3 bases from V and 5 bases from J, with 11 bases in between. This CDR3 spans 14 amino acids. Germline CDR1 reads MDHEN; CDR2 reads SYDVKM. CDR3 loop: CASSLAGIDQPQHF. The CDR3 nucleotides are TGTGCCAGCAGTTTGGCGGGGATCGATCAGCCCCAGCATTTT.

The chain carries TRBV19 and TRBJ2-1; 8 bases are a match to TRBD2. CDR1 is LNHDA, CDR2 SQIVND, per germline (reference sequence). Unmatched junction bases numbered 3, after V lost 5 bases and J lost 0 bases. This CDR3 spans 15 amino acids. Written as DNA, the CDR3 is TGTGCCAGTAGTCTCGGGGGGGCCTCCTACAATGAGCAGTTCTTC. Its translation is CASSLGGASYNEQFF.

J is TRBJ2-2 and V is TRBV19; 15 bases map to TRBD2. J lost 2 bases, V lost 9 bases, and 7 bases had no gene match. Germline V gives CDR1 LNHDA, CDR2 SQIVND (reference sequence). This CDR3 region has 17 residues. The CDR3 region has the DNA TGTGCCAGCCGTAGGACTAGCGGGAGGGTAAACACCGGGGAGCTGTTTTTT. It yields the protein CASRRTSGRVNTGELFF.

Here the CDR3 DNA reads TGTGCCAGCAGCTTAACCGGGGTGACTCCCTATGGCTACACCTTC. It codes for CASSLTGVTPYGYTF. The rearrangement uses TRBV7-2 and TRBJ1-2; D not certain. CDR3 length equals 15 residues. CDR1 is SGHTA, CDR2 FQGNSA, per germline. The ends were cut back, 2 bases at V and 4 bases at J, with 14 bases in the middle.

The V gene is TRBV5-1, the J gene TRBJ2-3; 11 bases are shared with TRBD1. Germline-derived CDR1 and CDR2 are SGHRS and YFSETQ. The junction had 6 bases not matched to a gene; V was cut back by 3 bases and J by 3 bases. This CDR3 is 16 amino acids long. The CDR3 region has the DNA TGCGCCAGCAGCTGGACAGGGGGCGCGGTTACAGATACGCAGTATTTT. Translating gives CASSWTGGAVTDTQYF.

The V call is TRBV10-3, the J call TRBJ2-7; D might be TRBD2 (5 bases). V was cut by 10 bases and J by 2 bases, with 18 bases left in between. CDR1 and CDR2 from the germline V gene are ENHRY and SYGVKD. The CDR3 covers 14 residues. The CDR3 nucleotides are TGTGCCACCTTAGGCGCCGGGCGGGCCTACGAGCAGTACTTC. Translated: CATLGAGRAYEQYF.

With regard to this clone: The same CDR3 is also encoded by other DNA sequences in this sample. The genes are TRBV29-1 and TRBJ2-1; the D gene is possibly TRBD1 (5 bases). V was shortened by 3 bases and J by 7 bases, with 7 bases between the two germline ends. Germline V gene sequence: CDR1 SQVTM, CDR2 ANQGSEA. This CDR3 has 11 residues. CDR3 loop: CSVDRVNEQFF. CDR3 in DNA: TGCAGCGTTGACAGGGTTAATGAGCAGTTCTTC.

The J gene is TRBJ2-7, the V gene TRBV28; D not certain. Trimming took off 2 bases at V and 6 bases at J, with 8 bases between the two ends. The CDR3 is 12 residues long. Germline loops: CDR1 MDHEN, CDR2 SYDVKM. The CDR3 sequence: CASSLDFGEQYF. The CDR3 DNA is TGTGCCAGCAGTTTAGACTTCGGCGAGCAGTACTTC. The entire variable domain, with the rest obtained from reference TRBV28 and TRBJ2-7, is as follows: DVKVTQSSRYLVKRTGEKVFLECVQDMDHENMFWYRQDPGLGLRLIYFSYDVKMKEKGDIPEGYSVSREKKERFSLILESASTNQTSMYLCASSLDFGEQYFGPGTRLTVT.

This chain connects TRBV11-2 to TRBJ2-7; D not resolved. The CDR3 is 15 amino acids. Germline assignment: CDR1 SGHAT and CDR2 FQNNGV. Trimming left V 6 bases short and J 1 base short, with 16 bases between. CDR3 region: CASRPVRQVSYEQYF. CDR3 coding DNA: TGTGCCAGCAGGCCGGTGCGCCAAGTTTCCTACGAGCAGTACTTC. The full variable domain, in which reference TRBV11-2 and TRBJ2-7 provide the parts outside the CDR3, is EAGVAQSPRYKIIEKRQSVAFWCNPISGHATLYWYQQILGQGPKLLIQFQNNGVVDDSQLPKDRFSAERLKGVDSTLKIQPAKLEDSAVYLCASRPVRQVSYEQYFGPGTRLTVT.

This clone was seen a handful of times. The chain recombines TRBV25-1 with TRBJ1-6; D perhaps matches TRBD1 (5 bases). The germline CDR1 and CDR2 sequences are MGHDK and SYGVNS. Trimming took 1 base from V and 8 from J, leaving 12 bases between them. The CDR3 runs 15 residues. The CDR3 region has the DNA TGTGCCAGCAGTGAATTTAGGGGAACGGATTCACCCCTCCACTTT. It translates to CASSEFRGTDSPLHF.

This chain uses TRBV21-1 with TRBJ2-1; TRBD1, the D gene given by the table, was not confirmed from the DNA. TRBV21-1 is noted as a pseudogene. The CDR3 runs 18 residues. The CDR3 is CASRSRDRGRNSYNEQFF. The CDR3 nucleotides are TGTGCCAGCAGGTCCCGGGACAGGGGCCGAAACTCCTACAATGAGCAGTTCTTC.

V and J are TRBV9 and TRBJ2-5, with D possibly being TRBD2 (6 bases). Trimming removed 0 bases from V and 1 base from J, with 13 bases in between. This CDR3 is built from 16 residues. In germline, CDR1 is SGDLS, CDR2 YYNGEE. CDR3 nucleotide sequence: TGTGCCAGCAGCGTAGAGTGGGGGAGGCCCCAAGAGACCCAGTACTTC. It codes for CASSVEWGRPQETQYF.